This T cell receptor (beta chain) emerged from a study of human T cells and chemical hapten exposure. At the level of the study: Alopecia areata, totalis and universalis patients, mostly female, were included.

This CDR3 is built from 19 residues. Germline V gene lookup returns CDR1 LGHNA and CDR2 YNFKEQ. With 6 bases clipped from V and 0 bases from J, the junction kept 12 bases outside the gene matches. TCRdb fed the RACE reads into MiXCR, producing one record per CDR3 protein. This table holds under 65,000 distinct CDR3 sequences, roughly 9.9% found once. This sample's time point: pre-sensitization, week 0. Treatment defined: therapeutic diphenylcyclopropenone sensitization with weekly scalp DPC. There are many counts of this clonotype. The chain couples TRBV4-2 to TRBJ2-5; 14 bases align to TRBD2. This TCR derives from a woman in her 40s with alopecia areata. Some clones in this sample may be carry-over from other donors' samples. The material was whole blood, obtained in connection with sensitization to the hapten diphenylcyclopropenone (DPC). The DNA of the CDR3 is TGTGCCAGCAGTCGCACCGGGACTAGCGGGGGAAGGTACCAAGAGACCCAGTACTTC. Translating gives CASSRTGTSGGRYQETQYF.